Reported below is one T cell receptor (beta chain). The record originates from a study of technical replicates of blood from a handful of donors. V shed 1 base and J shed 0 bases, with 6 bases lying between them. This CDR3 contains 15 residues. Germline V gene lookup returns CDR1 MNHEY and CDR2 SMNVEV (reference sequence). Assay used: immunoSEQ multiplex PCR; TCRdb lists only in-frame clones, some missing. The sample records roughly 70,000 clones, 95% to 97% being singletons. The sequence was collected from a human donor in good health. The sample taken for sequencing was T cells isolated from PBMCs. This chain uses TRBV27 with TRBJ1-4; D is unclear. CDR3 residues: CASSLFFATNEKLFF. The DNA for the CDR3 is TGTGCCAGCAGTTTATTCTTTGCAACTAATGAAAAACTGTTTTTT.